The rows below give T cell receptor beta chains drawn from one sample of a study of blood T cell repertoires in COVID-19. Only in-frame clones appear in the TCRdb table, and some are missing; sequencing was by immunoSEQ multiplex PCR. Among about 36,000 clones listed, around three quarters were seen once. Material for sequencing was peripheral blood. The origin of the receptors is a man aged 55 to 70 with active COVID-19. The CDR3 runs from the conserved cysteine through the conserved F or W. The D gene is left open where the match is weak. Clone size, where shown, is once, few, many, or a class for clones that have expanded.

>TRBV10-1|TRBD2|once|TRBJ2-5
TGCGCCAGCAGGGTAGCGGGAGTGATGTGGCCCTGTAGAGAGACCCAGTACTTC
CASRVAGVMWPCRETQYF
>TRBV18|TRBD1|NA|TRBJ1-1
TGTGCCAGCTCACTCAGGGGGGCTGAAGCTTTCTTT
CASSLRGAEAFF
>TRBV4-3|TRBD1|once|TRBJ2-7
TGCGCCAGCAGCCAAGATGTAATGAGGGGGCGGCGCGAGCAGTACTTC
CASSQDVMRGRREQYF
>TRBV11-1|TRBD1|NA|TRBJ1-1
TGTGCCAGCAGCGTAGACAGGGACACTGAAGCTTTCTTT
CASSVDRDTEAFF
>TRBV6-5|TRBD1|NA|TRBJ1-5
TGTGCCAGCAGTTACAGGGGGCCACATCAGCCCCAGCATTTT
CASSYRGPHQPQHF
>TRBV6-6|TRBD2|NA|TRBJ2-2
TGTGCCAGCAGCTCCGGGACTAGCGGGAGTGGTGGGGAGCTGTTTTTT
CASSSGTSGSGGELFF
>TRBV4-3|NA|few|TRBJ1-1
TGCGCCAGCAGCCAAGAGAGGGCTATTAACACTGAAGCTTTCTTT
CASSQERAINTEAFF
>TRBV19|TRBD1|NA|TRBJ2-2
TGTGCCAGTATGACAGGGTGGACCGGGGAGCTGTTTTTT
CASMTGWTGELFF
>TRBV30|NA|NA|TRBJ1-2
TGTGCCTGGAGTACCACCGGGGTAAAAGGTGTAGGACACACCTTC
CAWSTTGVKGVGHTF
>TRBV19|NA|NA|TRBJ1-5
TGTGCCAGTAGTATACCGACCGGGAACAGGGCCCGACAGCCCCAGCATTTT
CASSIPTGNRARQPQHF
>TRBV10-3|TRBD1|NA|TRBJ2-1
TGTGCCATCAGCTGGACAGGGAGGAAGAGCAATGAGCAGTTCTTC
CAISWTGRKSNEQFF
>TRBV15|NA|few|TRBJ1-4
TGTGCCACCAGCAGAGATCGGACGGGGAATGAAAAACTGTTTTTT
CATSRDRTGNEKLFF
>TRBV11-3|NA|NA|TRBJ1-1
TGTGCCAGCAGCGTCGACAGGTTGGCTGAAGCTTTCTTT
CASSVDRLAEAFF
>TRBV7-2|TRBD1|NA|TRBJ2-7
TGTGCCAGCAGCTGGGGACAGGGGAGCTCCTACGAGCAGTACTTC
CASSWGQGSSYEQYF
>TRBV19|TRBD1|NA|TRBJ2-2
TGTGCCAGTATAAGACAGGGGGTGAACACCGGGGAGCTGTTTTTT
CASIRQGVNTGELFF
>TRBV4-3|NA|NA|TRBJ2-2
TGCGCCAGCAGCCAAGATTTGGGGGGGCTGGGCACCGGGGAGCTGTTTTTT
CASSQDLGGLGTGELFF
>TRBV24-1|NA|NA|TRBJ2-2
TGTGCCACCGCCCCTTGGCTGGACACCGGGGAGCTGTTTTTT
CATAPWLDTGELFF
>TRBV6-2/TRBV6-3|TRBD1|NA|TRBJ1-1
TGTGCCAGCAGTCCCCTGGGACAGGGGGCAGTCGTGAACACTGAAGCTTTCTTT
CASSPLGQGAVVNTEAFF
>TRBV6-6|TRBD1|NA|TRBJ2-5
TGTGCCAGCGTACGGGACAGCCAAGAGACCCAGTACTTC
CASVRDSQETQYF
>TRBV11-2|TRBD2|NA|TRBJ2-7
TGTGCCAGCAGCCCCCTGACTAGCGGAGGTTCCTTC
CASSPLTSGGSF
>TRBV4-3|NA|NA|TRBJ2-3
TGCGCCAGCAGCCACTTCGACGGGGGGCCCAGCACAGATACGCAGTATTTT
CASSHFDGGPSTDTQYF
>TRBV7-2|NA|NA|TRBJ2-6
TGTGCCAGCAGCTCCCATAACGTCCTGACTTTC
CASSSHNVLTF
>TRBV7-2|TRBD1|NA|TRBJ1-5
TGTGCCAGCAGCTTTACAGGGGGTTATCAGCCCCAGCATTTT
CASSFTGGYQPQHF
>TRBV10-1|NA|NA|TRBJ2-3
TGCGCCAGCAGTGTGGGCCGCACAGATACGCAGTATTTT
CASSVGRTDTQYF
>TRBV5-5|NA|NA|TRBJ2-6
TGTGCCAGCAGCGCGGTGGCCGGGGCCAACGTCCTGACTTTC
CASSAVAGANVLTF
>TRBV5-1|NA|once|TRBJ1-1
TGCGCCAGCAGGAGGGTAGCCACTGAAGCTTTCTTT
CASRRVATEAFF
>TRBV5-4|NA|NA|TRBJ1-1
TGTGCCAGCAGCTTACTAGACGGAAACCCTGAAGCTTTCTTT
CASSLLDGNPEAFF
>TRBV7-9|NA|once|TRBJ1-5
TGTGCCAGCAGCTTAGCCGGGGGTTGGCAGCCCCAGCATTTT
CASSLAGGWQPQHF
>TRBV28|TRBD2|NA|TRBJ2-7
TGTGCCAGCCGAGCGGGAGTGGGCCCCTACGAGCAGTACTTC
CASRAGVGPYEQYF
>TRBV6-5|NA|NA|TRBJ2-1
TGTGCCAGCATAGGACAGTACAATGAGCAGTTCTTC
CASIGQYNEQFF
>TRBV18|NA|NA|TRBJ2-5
TGTGCCAGCTCAACTAACGGGGGTGCTCAAGAGACCCAGTACTTC
CASSTNGGAQETQYF
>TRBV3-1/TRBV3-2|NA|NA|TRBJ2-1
TGTGCCAGCAGCCAAAGACTAGAGATTTACAATGAGCAGTTCTTC
CASSQRLEIYNEQFF
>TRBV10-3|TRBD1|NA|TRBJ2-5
TGTGCCATCAGTGAGGGACAGGGGGCAGAGACCCAGTACTTC
CAISEGQGAETQYF
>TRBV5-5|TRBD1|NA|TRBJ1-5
TGTGCCAGCAGCTTGTGGGACAGGATAGGCAATCAGCCCCAGCATTTT
CASSLWDRIGNQPQHF
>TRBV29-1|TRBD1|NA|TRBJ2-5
TGCAGCGGCGGCAGGGGGTCCGGAGAGACCCAGTACTTC
CSGGRGSGETQYF
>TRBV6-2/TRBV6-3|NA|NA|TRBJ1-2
TGTGCCAGCAGTTACGACGAACAGGCGGTCTATGGCTACACCTTC
CASSYDEQAVYGYTF
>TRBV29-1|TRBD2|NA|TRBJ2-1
TGCAGCGTTGTTTGGGGAGGGGCCTACAATGAGCAGTTCTTC
CSVVWGGAYNEQFF
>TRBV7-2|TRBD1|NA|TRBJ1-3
TGTGCCAGCAGCTTAACAGGGGTAGAGGGGAACACCATATATTTT
CASSLTGVEGNTIYF
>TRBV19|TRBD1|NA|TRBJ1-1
TGTGCCAGTAGTCCAGTGACAGGGGGCTTAACTGAAGCTTTCTTT
CASSPVTGGLTEAFF
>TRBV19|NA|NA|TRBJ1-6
TGTGCCAGTAGTATAGATCGGGGTGCTCCCCTCCACTTT
CASSIDRGAPLHF
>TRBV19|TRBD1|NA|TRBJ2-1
TGTGCCAGTAAGGGGGACAGCTACAATGAGCAGTTCTTC
CASKGDSYNEQFF
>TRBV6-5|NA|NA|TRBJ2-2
TGTGCCAGCAGTCCCCCCGGACACATCACCGGGGAGCTGTTTTTT
CASSPPGHITGELFF
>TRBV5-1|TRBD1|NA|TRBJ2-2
TGCGCCAGCACCACACCGGGACAGGGTGTCGGGGAGCTGTTTTTT
CASTTPGQGVGELFF
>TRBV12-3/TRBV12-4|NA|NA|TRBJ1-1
TGTGCCAGCAGTTTAGTTGGAGGAGAAGCTTTCTTT
CASSLVGGEAFF
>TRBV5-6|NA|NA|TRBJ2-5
TGTGCCAGCAGCTTGAAAGGACACTTCCAAGAGACCCAGTACTTC
CASSLKGHFQETQYF